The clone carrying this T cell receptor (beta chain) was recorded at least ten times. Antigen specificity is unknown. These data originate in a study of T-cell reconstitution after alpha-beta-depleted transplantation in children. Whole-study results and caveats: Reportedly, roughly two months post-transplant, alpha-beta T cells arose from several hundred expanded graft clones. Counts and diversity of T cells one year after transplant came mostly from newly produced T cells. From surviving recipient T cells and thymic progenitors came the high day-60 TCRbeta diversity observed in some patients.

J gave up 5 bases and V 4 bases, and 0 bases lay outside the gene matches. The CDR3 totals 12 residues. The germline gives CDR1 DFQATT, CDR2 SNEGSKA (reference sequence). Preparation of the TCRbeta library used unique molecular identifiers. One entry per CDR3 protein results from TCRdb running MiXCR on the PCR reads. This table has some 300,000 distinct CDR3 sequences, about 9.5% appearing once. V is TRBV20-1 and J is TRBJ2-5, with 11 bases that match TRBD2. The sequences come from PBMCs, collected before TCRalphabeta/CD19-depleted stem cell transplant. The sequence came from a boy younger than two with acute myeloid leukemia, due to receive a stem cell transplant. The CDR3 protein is CSATSGGETQYF. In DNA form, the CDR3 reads TGCAGTGCTACTAGCGGGGGGGAGACCCAGTACTTC.